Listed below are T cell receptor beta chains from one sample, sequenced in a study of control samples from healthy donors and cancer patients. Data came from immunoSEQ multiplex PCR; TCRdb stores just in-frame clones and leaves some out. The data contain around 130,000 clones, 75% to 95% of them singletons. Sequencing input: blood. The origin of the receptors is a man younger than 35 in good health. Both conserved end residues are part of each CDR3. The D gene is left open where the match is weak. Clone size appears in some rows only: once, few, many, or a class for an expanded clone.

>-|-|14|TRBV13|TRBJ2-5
TGTGCCAGCAGCTTAGGCCGACTAGGAGAGACCCAGTACTTC
CASSLGRLGETQYF
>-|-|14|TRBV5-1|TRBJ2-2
TGCGCCAGCAGCATCGTTGGTGGGAACGGGGAGCTGTTTTTT
CASSIVGGNGELFF
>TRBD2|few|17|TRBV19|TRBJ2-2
TGTGCCAGTAGCATCTTGGGACTAGCGGGAGGGGCCGGGGAGCTGTTTTTT
CASSILGLAGGAGELFF
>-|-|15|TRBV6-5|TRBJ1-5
TGTGCCAGCAGTTACTCGTGGACAGTCAATCAGCCCCAGCATTTT
CASSYSWTVNQPQHF
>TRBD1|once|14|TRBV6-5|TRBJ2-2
TGTGCCAGCAGTTACACCCTTTTGGACAGGAGGCTGTTTTTT
CASSYTLLDRRLFF
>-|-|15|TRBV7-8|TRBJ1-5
TGTGCCAGCAGTGCGGACAGCTATAGCAATCAGCCCCAGCATTTT
CASSADSYSNQPQHF
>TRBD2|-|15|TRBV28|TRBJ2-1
TGTGCCAGCAGTTTAGTGGGGGGGGTCTACAATGAGCAGTTCTTC
CASSLVGGVYNEQFF
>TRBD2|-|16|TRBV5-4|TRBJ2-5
TGTGCCAGCAGCAGCCCGGGACTAGCGTCCCAAGAGACCCAGTACTTC
CASSSPGLASQETQYF
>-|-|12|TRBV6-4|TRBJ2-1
TGTGCCAGCAAGTCAGCCTACAATGAGCAGTTCTTC
CASKSAYNEQFF
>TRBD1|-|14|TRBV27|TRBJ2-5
TGTGCCAGCGCGTTAATCACAGGGGGTGAGACCCAGTACTTC
CASALITGGETQYF